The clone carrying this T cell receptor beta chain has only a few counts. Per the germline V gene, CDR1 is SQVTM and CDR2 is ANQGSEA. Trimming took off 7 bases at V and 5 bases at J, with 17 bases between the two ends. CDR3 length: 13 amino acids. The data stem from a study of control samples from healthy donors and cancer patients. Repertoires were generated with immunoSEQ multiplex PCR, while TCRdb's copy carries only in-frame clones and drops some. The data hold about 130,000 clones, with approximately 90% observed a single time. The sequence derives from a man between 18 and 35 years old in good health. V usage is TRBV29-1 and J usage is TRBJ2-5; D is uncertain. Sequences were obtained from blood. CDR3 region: CSAQLSPRETQYF. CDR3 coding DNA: TGCAGCGCCCAACTCTCACCCCGGGAGACCCAGTACTTC. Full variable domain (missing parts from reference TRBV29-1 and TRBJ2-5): SAVISQKPSRDICQRGTSLTIQCQVDSQVTMMFWYRQQPGQSLTLIATANQGSEATYESGFVIDKFPISRPNLTFSTLTVSNMSPEDSSIYLCSAQLSPRETQYFGPGTRLLVL.